These T cell receptor beta chains were read from a single sample in a study of CD8 T cells in ankylosing spondylitis. TCRdb called the 5' RACE reads again in MiXCR, with one record for every CDR3 protein. Of about 390,000 distinct CDR3 sequences in the sample, around 22% were seen once. The sample taken for sequencing was blood, either unsorted or a sorted T cell fraction (not recorded which). These receptor sequences come from a male donor with ankylosing spondylitis. Each CDR3 is given with its conserved first and last residue. A D gene is named only where the DNA matches it firmly. Clone size appears in some rows only: once, few, many, or a class for an expanded clone.

abundance	v_gene	d_gene	j_gene	CDR3aa	CDR3nt
NA	TRBV7-9	NA	TRBJ2-5	CASSSPLAGYQETQYF	TGTGCCAGCAGCTCGCCTTTGGCAGGGTACCAAGAGACCCAGTACTTC
NA	TRBV21-1	NA	TRBJ2-3	CASSVLAGGRGTDTQYF	TGTGCCAGCAGCGTACTAGCGGGAGGTCGGGGCACAGATACGCAGTATTTT
NA	TRBV11-2	TRBD1	TRBJ2-7	CASSPAGTAYEQYF	TGTGCCAGCAGCCCTGCCGGGACAGCCTACGAGCAGTACTTC
NA	TRBV14	NA	TRBJ2-2	CASSPQSSTGELFF	TGTGCCAGCAGCCCCCAGTCAAGCACCGGGGAGCTGTTTTTT
NA	TRBV5-1	NA	TRBJ2-7	CASSFLPYRPRNEQYF	TGCGCCAGCAGCTTCTTACCCTATAGGCCCCGGAACGAGCAGTACTTC
NA	TRBV7-9	NA	TRBJ2-1	CASSFRGASYNEQFF	TGTGCCAGCAGCTTTCGGGGGGCTTCCTACAATGAGCAGTTCTTC
many	TRBV7-9	NA	TRBJ2-3	CASTMDNTPFAVQYF	TGTGCCAGCACAATGGACAACACCCCCTTTGCGGTGCAGTATTTT
few	TRBV25-1	NA	TRBJ1-3	CASRESLSGNTIYF	TGTGCCAGCCGGGAGAGCCTCTCTGGAAACACCATATATTTT
few	TRBV6-1	TRBD2	TRBJ2-5	CASSPTWIAGREETQYF	TGTGCCAGCAGTCCCACTTGGATAGCGGGACGGGAAGAGACCCAGTACTTC
few	TRBV10-3	NA	TRBJ1-1	CAIRFSDSLNTEAFF	TGTGCCATCAGGTTTTCGGACAGCTTGAACACTGAAGCTTTCTTT
few	TRBV11-2	TRBD2	TRBJ2-1	CASSSLSGSSYNEQFF	TGTGCCAGCAGTTCTCTGAGCGGGAGCTCCTACAATGAGCAGTTCTTC
few	TRBV7-9	NA	TRBJ2-5	CASSLPGGQETQYF	TGTGCCAGCAGCTTACCGGGTGGCCAAGAGACCCAGTACTTC
NA	TRBV7-9	NA	TRBJ1-4	CASSFDSYNEKLFF	TGTGCCAGCAGCTTCGACAGCTATAATGAAAAACTGTTTTTT
few	TRBV5-1	NA	TRBJ1-4	CASSLSPVTTNEKLFF	TGCGCCAGCAGCTTGTCTCCAGTTACAACTAATGAAAAACTGTTTTTT
few	TRBV29-1	NA	TRBJ2-2	CSAGGRNGELFF	TGCAGCGCTGGGGGCCGGAACGGGGAGCTGTTTTTT
few	TRBV24-1	TRBD1	TRBJ2-5	CATSDPTGTGSETQYF	TGTGCCACCAGTGACCCTACCGGGACAGGGTCAGAGACCCAGTACTTC
NA	TRBV5-6	TRBD1	TRBJ2-3	CASSFGDRGRRTDTQYF	TGTGCCAGCAGCTTTGGAGACAGGGGACGTAGGACAGATACGCAGTATTTT
NA	TRBV18	NA	TRBJ1-5	CASAPRGNQPQHF	TGTGCCAGCGCCCCAAGGGGGAATCAGCCCCAGCATTTT
NA	TRBV12-3/TRBV12-4	TRBD2	TRBJ2-1	CASTETSGRVHEQFF	TGTGCCAGCACCGAGACTAGCGGGAGGGTTCATGAGCAGTTCTTC
NA	TRBV5-8	NA	TRBJ2-7	CASSLRGTHEQYF	TGTGCCAGCAGCTTGAGAGGGACCCACGAGCAGTACTTC
NA	TRBV6-1	NA	TRBJ1-1	CASSRSALNEAFF	TGTGCCAGCAGTCGATCCGCCCTGAATGAAGCTTTCTTT
few	TRBV12-3/TRBV12-4	TRBD2	TRBJ2-1	CASRLSGSGVDEQFF	TGTGCCAGCAGACTAAGCGGGAGCGGTGTCGATGAGCAGTTCTTC
NA	TRBV20-1	TRBD2	TRBJ2-1	CSAPIAGSYNEQFF	TGCAGTGCTCCCATAGCGGGTAGCTACAATGAGCAGTTCTTC
NA	TRBV6-1	TRBD1	TRBJ2-7	CASSLGTGSAQYF	TGTGCCAGCAGTCTCGGGACAGGGTCGGCGCAGTACTTC
NA	TRBV15	TRBD1	TRBJ2-5	CATSRDGQVERETQYF	TGTGCCACCAGCAGAGATGGACAGGTCGAAAGGGAGACCCAGTACTTC
NA	TRBV25-1	NA	TRBJ2-1	CASSVFSPPSAEQFF	TGTGCCAGCAGTGTTTTTAGCCCTCCTTCTGCTGAGCAGTTCTTC
NA	TRBV18	NA	TRBJ2-7	CASSPPSRAEQYF	TGTGCCAGCTCACCACCGTCCAGGGCCGAGCAGTACTTC
NA	TRBV29-1	TRBD1	TRBJ2-3	CSVASTTGTGAADTQYF	TGCAGCGTTGCCTCTACTACCGGGACAGGGGCAGCAGATACGCAGTATTTT
few	TRBV2	NA	TRBJ2-2	CASRGLTNTGELFF	TGTGCCAGCAGGGGACTCACGAACACCGGGGAGCTGTTTTTT